Reported below is one T cell receptor beta chain. Its antigen is not identified. V lost 3 bases and J lost 2, with 11 bases in between. The CDR3 spans 14 residues. Germline CDR1 and CDR2: SGHNT and YYREEE (reference sequence). The data were obtained in a study of graft-versus-host responses after intestinal transplantation. The repertoire was sequenced with immunoSEQ multiplex PCR; TCRdb's copy has only in-frame clones and lacks some. The sample records roughly 73,000 clones, around 86% being singletons. This chain connects TRBV5-4 to TRBJ1-2; D gene uncertain. The origin of this receptor is a human donor who was the organ donor for an intestinal transplant. The sequencing here drew on unstimulated CD8+ T cells sorted from spleen or lymph node cells, taken before transplant. CDR3 region: CASSSDAANYGYTF. The CDR3 bases are TGTGCCAGCAGCTCCGACGCAGCCAACTATGGCTACACCTTC.